This entry is about one T cell receptor (beta chain). As yet, its antigen is unknown. Tregs were sorted as CD4+CD25+CD127-/low cells. This CDR3 comprises 16 residues. V lost 5 bases and J 0 bases, leaving 14 bases between the germline ends. Study-level results: Tumor memory CD4+ T cell TCR gene usage was found to cluster with blood and lymph node memory CD4+ cells and with lymph node naive CD4+ cells.

Semi-nested PCR with Nested Universal Primer A followed constant-region reverse priming of full-length variable regions. A single record per CDR3 protein comes from TCRdb applying MiXCR to the 5' RACE reads. The sample has approximately 60,000 distinct CDR3 sequences, roughly 28% seen once. This rearrangement joins TRBV12-3 or TRBV12-4 to TRBJ1-5, with no clear D. Sequencing input: tumor-infiltrating Tregs sorted from the breast tumor. The source of this sequence is a female donor with breast cancer. Here the CDR3 DNA reads TGTGCCAGCAGTACAAAACCGGGATATAGCAATCAGCCCCAGCATTTT. Protein product: CASSTKPGYSNQPQHF.